The 3 T cell receptor beta chains below all came from one sample that was sequenced in a study of CD8 T cells in Susac syndrome. RNA, at about 0.5 to 1 ug, was reverse transcribed with random hexamers. TCRdb re-called the immunoSEQ multiplex PCR reads with MiXCR, one entry per CDR3 protein. The sample carries over 65,000 distinct CDR3 sequences, about 93% recorded once. The specimen sequenced was CD4+ T cells from PBMCs. The receptor set was obtained from a human donor with Susac syndrome.

The chain recombines TRBV7-2 with TRBJ2-5; tentatively, D is TRBD2 (5 bases). The CDR3 runs 17 residues. CDR1 is SGHTA and CDR2 is FQGNSA in the germline V gene. The V gene lost 6 bases and the J gene lost 5 bases, with 25 bases spanning the gap. The CDR3 region has the DNA TGTGCCAGCAGTTACCTTAGGGCGGGCGCCCGGACGGAGACCCAGTACTTC. It translates to CASSYLRAGARTETQYF.

In this sample, this clonotype turned up once. J is TRBJ1-5 and V is TRBV20-1; a weak D match, TRBD1 (6 bases). Trimming cost V 5 bases and J 1 base, with 15 bases left between them. Germline-derived CDR1 and CDR2 are DFQATT and SNEGSKA (reference sequence). The CDR3 totals 15 residues. The CDR3 nucleotides are TGCAGTGCTGCTAGGGGAGGGGGGAGCAATCAGCCCCAGCATTTT. Its protein is CSAARGGGSNQPQHF.

This clonotype was detected only a few times. This rearrangement joins TRBV7-2 to TRBJ1-3; D gene uncertain. The germline V gene encodes CDR1 SGHTA and CDR2 FQGNSA. V was pared by 6 bases and J by 3 bases, with 12 bases between. The CDR3 extends over 14 amino acids. The CDR3 bases are TGTGCCAGCAGTCTCGGGGTCAGTGGAAACACCATATATTTT. Translated, it gives CASSLGVSGNTIYF.